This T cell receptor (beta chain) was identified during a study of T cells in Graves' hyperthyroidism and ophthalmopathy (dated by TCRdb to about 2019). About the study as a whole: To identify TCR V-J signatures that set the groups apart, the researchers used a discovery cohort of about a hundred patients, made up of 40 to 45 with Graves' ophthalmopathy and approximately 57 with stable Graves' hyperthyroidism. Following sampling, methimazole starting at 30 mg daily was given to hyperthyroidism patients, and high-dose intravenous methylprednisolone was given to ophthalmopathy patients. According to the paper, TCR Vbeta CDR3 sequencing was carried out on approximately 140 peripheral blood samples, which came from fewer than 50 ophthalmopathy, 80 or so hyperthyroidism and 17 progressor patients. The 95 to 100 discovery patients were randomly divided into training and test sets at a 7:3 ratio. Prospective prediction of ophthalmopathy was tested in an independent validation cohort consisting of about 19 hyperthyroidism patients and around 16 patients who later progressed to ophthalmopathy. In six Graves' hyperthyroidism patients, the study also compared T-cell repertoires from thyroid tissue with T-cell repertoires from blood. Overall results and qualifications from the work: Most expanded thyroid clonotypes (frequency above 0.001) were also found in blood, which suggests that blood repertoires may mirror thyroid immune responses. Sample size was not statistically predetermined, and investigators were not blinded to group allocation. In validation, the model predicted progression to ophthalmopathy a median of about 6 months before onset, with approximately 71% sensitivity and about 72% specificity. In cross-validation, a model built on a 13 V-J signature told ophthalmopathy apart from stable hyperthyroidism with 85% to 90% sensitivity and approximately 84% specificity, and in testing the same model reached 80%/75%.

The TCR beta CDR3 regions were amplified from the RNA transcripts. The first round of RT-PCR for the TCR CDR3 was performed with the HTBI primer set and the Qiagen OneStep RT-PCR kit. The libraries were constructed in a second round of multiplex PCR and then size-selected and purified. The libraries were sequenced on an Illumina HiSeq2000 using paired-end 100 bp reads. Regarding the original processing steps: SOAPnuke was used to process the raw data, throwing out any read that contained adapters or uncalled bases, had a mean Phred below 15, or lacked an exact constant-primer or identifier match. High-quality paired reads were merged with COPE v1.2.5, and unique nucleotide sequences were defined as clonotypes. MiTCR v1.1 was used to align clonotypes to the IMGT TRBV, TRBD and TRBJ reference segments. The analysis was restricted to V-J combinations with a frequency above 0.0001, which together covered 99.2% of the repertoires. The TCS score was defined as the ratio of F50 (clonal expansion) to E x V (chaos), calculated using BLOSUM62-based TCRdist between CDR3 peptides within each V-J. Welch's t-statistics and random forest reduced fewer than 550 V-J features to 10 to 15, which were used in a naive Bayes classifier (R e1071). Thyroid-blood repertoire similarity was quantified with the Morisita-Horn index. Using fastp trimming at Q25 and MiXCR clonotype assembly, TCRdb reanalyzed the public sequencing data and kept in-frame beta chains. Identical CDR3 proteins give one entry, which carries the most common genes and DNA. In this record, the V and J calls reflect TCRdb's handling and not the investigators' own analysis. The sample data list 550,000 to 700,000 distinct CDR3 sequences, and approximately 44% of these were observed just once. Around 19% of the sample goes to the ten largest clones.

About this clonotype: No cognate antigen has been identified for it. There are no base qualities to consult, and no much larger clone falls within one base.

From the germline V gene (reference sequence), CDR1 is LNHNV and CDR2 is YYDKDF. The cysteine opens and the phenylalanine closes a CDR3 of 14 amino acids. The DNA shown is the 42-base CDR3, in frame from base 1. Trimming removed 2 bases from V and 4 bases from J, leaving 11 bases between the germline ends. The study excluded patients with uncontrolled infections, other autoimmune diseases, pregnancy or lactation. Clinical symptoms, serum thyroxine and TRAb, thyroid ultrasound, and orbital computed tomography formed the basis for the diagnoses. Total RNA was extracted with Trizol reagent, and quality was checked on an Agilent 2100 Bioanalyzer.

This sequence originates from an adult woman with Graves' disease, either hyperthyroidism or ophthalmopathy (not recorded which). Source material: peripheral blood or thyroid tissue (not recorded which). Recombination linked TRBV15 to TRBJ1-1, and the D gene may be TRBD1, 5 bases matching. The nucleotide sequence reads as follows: TGTGCCACCAGCAGAAGCAGGGCAAGCACTGAAGCTTTCTTT. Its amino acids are CATSRSRASTEAFF.